The entry below gives a single T cell receptor beta chain sequence along with its context. Antigen: not known. This sample was taken from a study of radiation and T cells in renal cell carcinoma. Study conclusions and caveats: Baseline intratumoral clonotype presence is unknown without pretreatment biopsies. From baseline, blood top tumor clonotypes peaked at 2 weeks post-radiation.

The time point was: baseline pretreatment blood. Indicated treatment: 15 Gy SBRT to primary tumor, nephrectomy 4 weeks later. The assay was immunoSEQ multiplex PCR, and TCRdb's table has in-frame clones only and misses some. The sample records about 130,000 clones, over 75% being singletons. The sample was blood, taken from a patient whose treatment included radiotherapy and nephrectomy. The receptor was derived from a woman in her forties or fifties with renal cell carcinoma.

The CDR3: CASTGRSTDTQYF. CDR3 coding DNA: TGTGCCAGCACGGGTCGGAGCACAGATACGCAGTATTTT. V is TRBV7-9 and J is TRBJ2-3; D call uncertain. Germline-derived CDR1 and CDR2 are SEHNR and FQNEAQ (reference sequence). This CDR3 spans 13 amino acids. Between the trimmed V and J ends, which lost 7 bases and 0 bases, there was a span of 8 bases.